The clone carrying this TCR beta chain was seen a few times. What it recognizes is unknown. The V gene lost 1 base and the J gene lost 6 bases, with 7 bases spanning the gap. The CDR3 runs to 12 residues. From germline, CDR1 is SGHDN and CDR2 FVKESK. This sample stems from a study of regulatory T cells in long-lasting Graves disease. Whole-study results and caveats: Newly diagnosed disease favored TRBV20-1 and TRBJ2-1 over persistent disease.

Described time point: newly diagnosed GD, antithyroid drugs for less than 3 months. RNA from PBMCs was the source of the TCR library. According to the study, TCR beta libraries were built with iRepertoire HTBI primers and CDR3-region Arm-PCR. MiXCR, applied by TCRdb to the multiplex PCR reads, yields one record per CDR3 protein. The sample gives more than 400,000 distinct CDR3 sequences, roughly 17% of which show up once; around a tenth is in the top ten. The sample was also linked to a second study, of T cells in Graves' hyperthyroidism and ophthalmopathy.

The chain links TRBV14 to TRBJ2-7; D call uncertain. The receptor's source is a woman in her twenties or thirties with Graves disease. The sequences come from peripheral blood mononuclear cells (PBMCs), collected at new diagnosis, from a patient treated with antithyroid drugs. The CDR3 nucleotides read TGTGCCAGCAGCCAAGGCACCTTCGAGCAGTACTTC. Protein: CASSQGTFEQYF. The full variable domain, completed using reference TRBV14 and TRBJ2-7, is EAGVTQFPSHSVIEKGQTVTLRCDPISGHDNLYWYRRVMGKEIKFLLHFVKESKQDESGMPNNRFLAERTGGTYSTLKVQPAELEDSGVYFCASSQGTFEQYFGPGTRLTVT.